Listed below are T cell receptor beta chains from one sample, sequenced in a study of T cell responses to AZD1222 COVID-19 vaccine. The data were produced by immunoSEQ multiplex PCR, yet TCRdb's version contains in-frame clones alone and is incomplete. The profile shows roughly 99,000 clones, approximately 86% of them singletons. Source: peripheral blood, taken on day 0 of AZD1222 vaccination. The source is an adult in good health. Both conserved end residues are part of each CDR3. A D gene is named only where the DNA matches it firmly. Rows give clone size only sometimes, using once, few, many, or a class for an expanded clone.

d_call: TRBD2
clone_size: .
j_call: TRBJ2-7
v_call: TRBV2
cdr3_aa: CASILTSGDYEQYF
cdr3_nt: TGTGCCAGCATTTTGACTAGCGGAGATTACGAGCAGTACTTC

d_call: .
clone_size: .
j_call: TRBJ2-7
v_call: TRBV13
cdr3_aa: CASSSRDGKTYEQYF
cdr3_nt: TGTGCCAGCAGCTCAAGGGACGGTAAAACCTACGAGCAGTACTTC

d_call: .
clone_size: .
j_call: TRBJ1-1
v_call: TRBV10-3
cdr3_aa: CAISTPGGEAFF
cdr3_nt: TGTGCCATCAGTACGCCCGGAGGTGAAGCTTTCTTT

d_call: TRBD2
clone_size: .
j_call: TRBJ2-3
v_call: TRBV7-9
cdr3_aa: CASSLVDSGRAANTQYF
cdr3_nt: TGTGCCAGCAGCTTAGTCGACAGCGGGAGGGCCGCGAATACGCAGTATTTT

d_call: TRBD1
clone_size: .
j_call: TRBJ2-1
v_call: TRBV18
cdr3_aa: CASSPDRGTYNEQFF
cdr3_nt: TGTGCCAGCTCACCGGACAGGGGTACTTACAATGAGCAGTTCTTC

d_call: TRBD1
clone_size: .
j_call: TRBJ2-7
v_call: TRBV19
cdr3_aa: CASGRTGEPEQYF
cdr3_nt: TGTGCCAGTGGAAGGACAGGGGAACCCGAGCAGTACTTC

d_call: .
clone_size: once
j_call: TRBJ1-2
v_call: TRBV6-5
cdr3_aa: CASSTDRWGGGGYTF
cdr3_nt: TGTGCCAGCAGTACCGACAGGTGGGGGGGAGGTGGCTACACCTTC

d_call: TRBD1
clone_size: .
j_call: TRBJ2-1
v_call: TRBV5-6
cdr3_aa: CASSLGWDRYKFF
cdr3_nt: TGTGCCAGCAGCTTGGGATGGGACAGGTACAAGTTCTTC

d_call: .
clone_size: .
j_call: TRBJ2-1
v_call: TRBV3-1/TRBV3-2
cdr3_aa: CASSQRRGLAEYNEQFF
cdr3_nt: TGTGCCAGCAGCCAACGAAGGGGGTTAGCGGAGTACAATGAGCAGTTCTTC

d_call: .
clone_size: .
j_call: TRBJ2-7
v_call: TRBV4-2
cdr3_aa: CASSHGAYEQYF
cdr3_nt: TGTGCCAGCAGCCATGGAGCCTACGAGCAGTACTTC

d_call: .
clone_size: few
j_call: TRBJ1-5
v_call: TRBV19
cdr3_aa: CASSIGGRVNQPQHF
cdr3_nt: TGTGCCAGTAGTATAGGGGGCAGGGTCAATCAGCCCCAGCATTTT

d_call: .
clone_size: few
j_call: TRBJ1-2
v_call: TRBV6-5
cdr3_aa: CASSYGGVGYGYTF
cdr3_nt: TGTGCCAGCAGTTACGGGGGCGTTGGCTATGGCTACACCTTC

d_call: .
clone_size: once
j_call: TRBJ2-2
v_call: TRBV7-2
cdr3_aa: CASSLEGWNTGELFF
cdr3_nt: TGTGCCAGCAGCTTAGAAGGTTGGAACACCGGGGAGCTGTTTTTT

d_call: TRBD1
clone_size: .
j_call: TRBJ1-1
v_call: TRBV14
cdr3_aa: CASSVPPGQVNTEAFF
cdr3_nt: TGTGCCAGTTCGGTTCCTCCGGGACAGGTGAACACTGAAGCTTTCTTT

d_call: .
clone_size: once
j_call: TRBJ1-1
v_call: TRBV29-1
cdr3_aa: CSVEWGTVNTKAFF
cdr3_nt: TGCAGCGTTGAATGGGGGACCGTCAACACTAAAGCTTTCTTT